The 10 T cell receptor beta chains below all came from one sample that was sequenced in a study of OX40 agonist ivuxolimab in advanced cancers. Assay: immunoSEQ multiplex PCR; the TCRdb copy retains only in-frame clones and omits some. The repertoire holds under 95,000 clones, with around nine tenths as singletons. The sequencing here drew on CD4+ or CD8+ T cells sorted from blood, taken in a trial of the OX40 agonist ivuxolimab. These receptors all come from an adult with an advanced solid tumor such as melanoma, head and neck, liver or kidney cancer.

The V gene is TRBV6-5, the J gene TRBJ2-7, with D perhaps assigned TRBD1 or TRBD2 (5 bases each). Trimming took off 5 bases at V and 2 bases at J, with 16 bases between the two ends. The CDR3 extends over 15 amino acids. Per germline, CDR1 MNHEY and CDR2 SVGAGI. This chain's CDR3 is CASSRRGRVTYEQYF. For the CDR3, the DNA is TGTGCCAGCAGTCGACGGGGCAGGGTCACCTACGAGCAGTACTTC.

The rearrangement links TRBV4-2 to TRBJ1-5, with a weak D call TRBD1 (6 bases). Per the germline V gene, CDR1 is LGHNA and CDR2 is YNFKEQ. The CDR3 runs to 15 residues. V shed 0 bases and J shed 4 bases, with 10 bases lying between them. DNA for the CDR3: TGTGCCAGCAGCCAAGATCTCGGGACAAATCAGCCCCAGCATTTT. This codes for CASSQDLGTNQPQHF.

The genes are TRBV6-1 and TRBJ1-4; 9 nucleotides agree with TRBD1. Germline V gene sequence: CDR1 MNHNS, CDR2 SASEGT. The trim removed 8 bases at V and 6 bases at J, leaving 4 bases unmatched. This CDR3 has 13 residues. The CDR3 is CASSRDRDEKLFF. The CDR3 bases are TGTGCCAGCTCCCGGGACAGGGATGAAAAACTGTTTTTT.

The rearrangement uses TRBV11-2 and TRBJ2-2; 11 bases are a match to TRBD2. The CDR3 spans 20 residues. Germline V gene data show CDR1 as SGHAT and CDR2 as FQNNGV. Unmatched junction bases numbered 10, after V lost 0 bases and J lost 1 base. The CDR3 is CASSLERLTSGGLNTGELFF. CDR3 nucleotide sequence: TGTGCCAGCAGCTTAGAAAGGCTAACTAGCGGGGGATTGAACACCGGGGAGCTGTTTTTT.

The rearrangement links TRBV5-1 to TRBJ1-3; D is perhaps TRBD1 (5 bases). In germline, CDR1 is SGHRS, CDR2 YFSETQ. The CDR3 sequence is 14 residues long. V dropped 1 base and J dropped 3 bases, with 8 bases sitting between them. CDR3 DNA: TGCGCCAGCAGCTTGATAGGGGATGGAAACACCATATATTTT. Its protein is CASSLIGDGNTIYF. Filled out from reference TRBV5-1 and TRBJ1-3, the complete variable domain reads KAGVTQTPRYLIKTRGQQVTLSCSPISGHRSVSWYQQTPGQGLQFLFEYFSETQRNKGNFPGRFSGRQFSNSRSEMNVSTLELGDSALYLCASSLIGDGNTIYFGEGSWLTVV.

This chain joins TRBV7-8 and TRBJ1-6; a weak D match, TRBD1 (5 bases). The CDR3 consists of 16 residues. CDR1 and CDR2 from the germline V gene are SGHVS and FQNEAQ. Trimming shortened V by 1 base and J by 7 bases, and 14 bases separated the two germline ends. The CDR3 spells CASSLDFAGYNSPLHF. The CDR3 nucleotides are TGTGCCAGCAGCTTAGATTTCGCAGGGTACAATTCACCCCTCCACTTT.

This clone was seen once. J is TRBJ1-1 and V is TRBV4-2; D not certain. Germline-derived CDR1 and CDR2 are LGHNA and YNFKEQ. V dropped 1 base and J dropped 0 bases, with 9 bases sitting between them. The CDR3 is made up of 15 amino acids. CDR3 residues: CASSQGEALNTEAFF. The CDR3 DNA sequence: TGTGCCAGCAGCCAAGGGGAAGCCCTGAACACTGAAGCTTTCTTT.

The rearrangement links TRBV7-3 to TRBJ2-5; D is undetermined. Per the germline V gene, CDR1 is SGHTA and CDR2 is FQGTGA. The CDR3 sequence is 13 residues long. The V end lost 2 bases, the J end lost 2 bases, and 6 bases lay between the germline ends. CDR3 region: CASSLGYQETQYF. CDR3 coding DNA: TGTGCCAGCAGCTTAGGGTATCAAGAGACCCAGTACTTC.

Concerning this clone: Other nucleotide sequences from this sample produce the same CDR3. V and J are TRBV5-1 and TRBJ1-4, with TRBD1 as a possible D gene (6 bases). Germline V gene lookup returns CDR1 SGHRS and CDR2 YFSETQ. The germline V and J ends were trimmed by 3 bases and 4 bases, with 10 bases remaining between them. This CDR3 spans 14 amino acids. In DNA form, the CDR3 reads TGCGCCAGCAGCTCTCCAGGGGATAATGAAAAACTGTTTTTT. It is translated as CASSSPGDNEKLFF.

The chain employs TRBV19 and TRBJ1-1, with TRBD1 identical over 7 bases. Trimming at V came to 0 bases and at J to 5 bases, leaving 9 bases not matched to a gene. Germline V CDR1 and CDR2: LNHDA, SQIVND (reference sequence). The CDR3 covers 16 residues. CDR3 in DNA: TGTGCCAGTAGTATAGATCGTGAGGGGGCGCGAACTGAAGCTTTCTTT. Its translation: CASSIDREGARTEAFF.